These T cell receptor beta chains were read from a single sample in a study of shared clonotypes between healthy human individuals. Profiling relied on immunoSEQ multiplex PCR, and the TCRdb table lists in-frame clones only, not all of them. The table records about 2 million clones, roughly 94% of them present only once. Sequences were obtained from naive CD4+ T cells sorted from blood. The receptors shown here come from a man in his late teens or twenties in good health. Both conserved end residues are part of each CDR3. D genes are given only for firm matches. Part of the rows lack a size; the others show once, few, many or a class for expanded clones.

v_call	d_call	j_call	clone_size	cdr3_nt	cdr3_aa
TRBV27	TRBD1	TRBJ2-7	NA	TGTGCCAGCGGCTACAGGGGAAACGGAGTGGCTTCCTACGAGCAGTACTTC	CASGYRGNGVASYEQYF
TRBV5-1	NA	TRBJ2-2	NA	TGCGCCAGCAGGGACAGCCCAAACACCGGGGAGCTGTTTTTT	CASRDSPNTGELFF
TRBV4-1	TRBD2	TRBJ2-3	NA	TGCGCCAGCAGCCAATTGAATAGCGGGCCACAAGGTACGCAGTATTTT	CASSQLNSGPQGTQYF
TRBV4-1	TRBD1	TRBJ2-2	NA	TGCGCCAGCAGCCGAGGGACAGCAAACACCGGGGAGCTGTTTTTT	CASSRGTANTGELFF
TRBV2	NA	TRBJ1-1	NA	TGTGCCAGCAGGGGGCAAGGCTCCGCGGACCGAGCTTTCTTT	CASRGQGSADRAFF
TRBV6-1	NA	TRBJ1-2	NA	TGTGCCAGCAGAGAATCCGGGACGCGCAATGGCTACACCTTC	CASRESGTRNGYTF
TRBV5-6	TRBD1	TRBJ1-3	NA	TGTGCCAGCAGCTCGACAGGGCAAAGAAACACCATATATTTT	CASSSTGQRNTIYF
TRBV13	NA	TRBJ2-7	NA	TGTGCCAGCAGCGCCGGCTCCTACGAGCAGTACTTC	CASSAGSYEQYF
TRBV5-4	NA	TRBJ1-4	NA	TGTGCCAGCAGCTTGGCCCTTAATGAAAAACTGTTTTTT	CASSLALNEKLFF
TRBV6-5	NA	TRBJ2-7	NA	TGTGCCAGCAGCCCAAGGGGGGGGATCCCCTACGAGCAGTACTTC	CASSPRGGIPYEQYF
TRBV5-1	NA	TRBJ1-1	once	TGCGCCAGCAGACCGGGGTCGGGGTCCAAGATGAACACTGAAGCTTTCTTT	CASRPGSGSKMNTEAFF
TRBV30	NA	TRBJ1-2	NA	TGTGCCTGGAAAACAGGGATGGAAGGCTACACCTTC	CAWKTGMEGYTF
TRBV10-3	NA	TRBJ1-4	NA	TGTGCCATCAGAGATCACGGAGGGGAAAAACTGTTTTTT	CAIRDHGGEKLFF
TRBV2	NA	TRBJ1-3	NA	TGTGCCAGCAGTGAGACTGGAAACACCATATATTTT	CASSETGNTIYF
TRBV6-5	TRBD1	TRBJ1-4	NA	TGTGCCAGCAGCCAGGGCAGGGGGACGGAAAAACTGTTTTTT	CASSQGRGTEKLFF
TRBV2	TRBD2	TRBJ2-1	NA	TGTGCCAGCGCGGGGGGTATCCATGAGCAGTTCTTC	CASAGGIHEQFF
TRBV6-1	NA	TRBJ1-1	NA	TGTGCCAGCAGTGTTACCGGATTGAGAGGGGGGAGGGACACTGAAGCTTTCTTT	CASSVTGLRGGRDTEAFF
TRBV9	TRBD2	TRBJ2-7	NA	TGTGCCAGCAGCGCCTACGGGACTACCTACGAGCAGTACTTC	CASSAYGTTYEQYF
TRBV2	NA	TRBJ2-4	NA	TGTGCCAGCAGTGGCGGGACAGCCAAAAACATTCAGTACTTC	CASSGGTAKNIQYF
TRBV11-2	TRBD1	TRBJ2-1	NA	TGTGCCAGCAGCTCTCACCCGACAGGGAATGAGCAGTTCTTC	CASSSHPTGNEQFF
TRBV2	TRBD1	TRBJ1-2	once	TGTGCCAGCAGTGACCTGTCAGGGGGCGGCTATGGCTACACCTTC	CASSDLSGGGYGYTF
TRBV30	NA	TRBJ2-7	NA	TGTGCCTGGAGTGTGGGCGACATCACGGTCGATGAGCAGTACTTC	CAWSVGDITVDEQYF
TRBV19	NA	TRBJ2-7	NA	TGTGCCAGTAGTTCGCGGACAGCCTCCTACGAGCAGTACTTC	CASSSRTASYEQYF
TRBV5-1	TRBD1	TRBJ2-7	NA	TGCGCCAGCAGCTTGTCCCCAGACAGGGTATACGAGCAGTACTTC	CASSLSPDRVYEQYF
TRBV5-8	NA	TRBJ1-5	NA	TGTGCCAGCAGCTCTTGGGGGAATAGGGATCAGCCCCAGCATTTT	CASSSWGNRDQPQHF
TRBV10-2	TRBD2	TRBJ2-3	NA	TGCGCCAGCGGGGGGGACACAGATACGCAGTATTTT	CASGGDTDTQYF
TRBV30	TRBD1	TRBJ1-6	NA	TGTGCCTGGAGCCCCCAGGGGGCGAATTCACCCCTCCACTTT	CAWSPQGANSPLHF
TRBV7-2	NA	TRBJ1-2	once	TGTGCCAGCAGCGGATACAGGGCTTTTAATTCTTATGGCTACACCTTC	CASSGYRAFNSYGYTF
TRBV18	NA	TRBJ2-7	NA	TGTGCCAGCTCACCTTCTTTGGGCAGCCCCTACGAGCAGTACTTC	CASSPSLGSPYEQYF
TRBV9	NA	TRBJ1-1	NA	TGTGCCAGCAGCGTAGGACAGCGGCAGTCGGAAGCTTTCTTT	CASSVGQRQSEAFF
TRBV6-4	NA	TRBJ1-1	NA	TGTGCCAGCAGCGCCCCTATATTGAACACTGAAGCTTTCTTT	CASSAPILNTEAFF
TRBV28	TRBD1	TRBJ1-4	NA	TGTGCCAGCAGTTTGCCGGGACAGGGGGTTGGAAAACTGTTTTTT	CASSLPGQGVGKLFF
TRBV30	NA	TRBJ2-5	NA	TGTGCCTGGAGTGCGACACTAAAAGAGACCCAGTACTTC	CAWSATLKETQYF
TRBV7-9	NA	TRBJ1-6	NA	TGTGCCAGCAGCTTCAGACAGGCTAATTCACCCCTCCACTTT	CASSFRQANSPLHF
TRBV30	TRBD2	TRBJ2-3	many	TGTGCCTGGAGTGTGGTAGCGGGGACAGATACGCAGTATTTT	CAWSVVAGTDTQYF
TRBV6-1	NA	TRBJ1-5	NA	TGTGCCAGCAGGTCCAGGGATCGCAATCAGCCCCAGCATTTT	CASRSRDRNQPQHF
TRBV6-1	NA	TRBJ2-3	NA	TGTGCCAGCAGTGAAGGGCAGGGTGGGGATACGCAGTATTTT	CASSEGQGGDTQYF
TRBV25-1	NA	TRBJ2-3	once	TGTGCCAGCAGTGACCAAGCAGCAGATACGCAGTATTTT	CASSDQAADTQYF
TRBV2	NA	TRBJ2-5	once	TGTGCCAGCAGTGTACGCCCACAGGAGACCCAGTACTTC	CASSVRPQETQYF
TRBV10-2	NA	TRBJ2-6	NA	TGCGCCAGCAGCCCGATCTCTGGCGGGGCCAACGTCCTGACTTTC	CASSPISGGANVLTF
TRBV2	NA	TRBJ2-2	many	TGTGCCAGCAGAGCGGGGAACACCGGGGAGCTGTTTTTT	CASRAGNTGELFF
TRBV10-3	NA	TRBJ1-3	NA	TGTGCCATCAGTGAGTCTCGGGGGGTCAAAGGAAACACCATATATTTT	CAISESRGVKGNTIYF